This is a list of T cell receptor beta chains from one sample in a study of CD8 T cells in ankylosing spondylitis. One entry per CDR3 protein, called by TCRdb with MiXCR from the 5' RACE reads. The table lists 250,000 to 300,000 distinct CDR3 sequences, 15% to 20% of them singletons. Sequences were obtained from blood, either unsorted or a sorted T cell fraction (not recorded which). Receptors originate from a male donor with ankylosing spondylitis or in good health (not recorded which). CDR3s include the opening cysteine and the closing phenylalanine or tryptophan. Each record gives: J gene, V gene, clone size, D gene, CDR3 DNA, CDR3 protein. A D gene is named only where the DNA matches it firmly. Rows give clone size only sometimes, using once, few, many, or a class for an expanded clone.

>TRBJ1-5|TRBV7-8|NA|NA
TGTGCCAGCAGCTTAGCGCTCAAGGGGAGCAATCAGCCCCAGCATTTT
CASSLALKGSNQPQHF
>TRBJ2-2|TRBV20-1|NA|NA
TGCAGTGCTAGAGATGACAGGACAAACACCGGGGAGCTGTTTTTT
CSARDDRTNTGELFF
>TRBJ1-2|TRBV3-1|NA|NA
TGTGCCAGCAGCCAAGCCGCCCTGGGGGCCTATGGCTACACCTTC
CASSQAALGAYGYTF
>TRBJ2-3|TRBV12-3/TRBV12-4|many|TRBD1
TGTGCCAGCAGTTTAGGGACAGGGGGCTCGAATACGCAGTATTTT
CASSLGTGGSNTQYF
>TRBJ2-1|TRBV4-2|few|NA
TGTGCCAGCAGCCAAGAAGGGGACAATGAGCAGTTCTTC
CASSQEGDNEQFF
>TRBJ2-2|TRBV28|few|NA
TGTGCCAGCAGTTCGAGGATACCGGGCACCGGGGAGCTGTTTTTT
CASSSRIPGTGELFF
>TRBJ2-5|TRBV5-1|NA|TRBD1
TGCGCCAGCAGCGCCACCGGGACAGGAGAGACCCAGTACTTC
CASSATGTGETQYF
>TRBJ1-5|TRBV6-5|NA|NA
TGTGCCAGCAGTTACTCATCTAACGCCAATCAGCCCCAGCATTTT
CASSYSSNANQPQHF
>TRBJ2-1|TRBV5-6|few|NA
TGTGCCAGCAGCTCCCCGGAGCAGTTCTTC
CASSSPEQFF
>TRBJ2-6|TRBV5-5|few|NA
TGTGCCAGCAGCCTGGACGACAGTGGGGCCAACGTCCTGACTTTC
CASSLDDSGANVLTF
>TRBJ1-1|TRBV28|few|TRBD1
TGTGCCAGCAGCAAGCCCAGGGGGCGAGAGAGGCTAAACACTGAAGCTTTCTTT
CASSKPRGRERLNTEAFF
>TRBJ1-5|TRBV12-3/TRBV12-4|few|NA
TGTGCCAGCAGTCCAATGACCGGGAGTCAGCCCCAGCATTTT
CASSPMTGSQPQHF
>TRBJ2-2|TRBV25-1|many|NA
TGTGCCAGCAGGGGGTGGCCCGGGAACACCGGGGAGCTGTTTTTT
CASRGWPGNTGELFF
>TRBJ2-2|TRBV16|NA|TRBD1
TGTGCCAGCAGCCAATCTTCGCAGGGGGTTCGAACCGGGGAGCTGTTTTTT
CASSQSSQGVRTGELFF